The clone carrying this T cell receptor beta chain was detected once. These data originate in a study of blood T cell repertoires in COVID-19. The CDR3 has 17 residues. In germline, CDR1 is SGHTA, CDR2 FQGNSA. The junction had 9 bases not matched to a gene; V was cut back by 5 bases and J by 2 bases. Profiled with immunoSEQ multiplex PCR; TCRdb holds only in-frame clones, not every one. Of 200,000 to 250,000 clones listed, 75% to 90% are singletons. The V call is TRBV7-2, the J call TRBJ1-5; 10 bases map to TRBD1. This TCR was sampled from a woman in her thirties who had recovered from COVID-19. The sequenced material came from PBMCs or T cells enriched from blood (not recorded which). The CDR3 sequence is CASSPPGTGAGNQPQHF. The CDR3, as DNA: TGTGCCAGCAGCCCTCCCGGGACAGGGGCTGGCAATCAGCCCCAGCATTTT.